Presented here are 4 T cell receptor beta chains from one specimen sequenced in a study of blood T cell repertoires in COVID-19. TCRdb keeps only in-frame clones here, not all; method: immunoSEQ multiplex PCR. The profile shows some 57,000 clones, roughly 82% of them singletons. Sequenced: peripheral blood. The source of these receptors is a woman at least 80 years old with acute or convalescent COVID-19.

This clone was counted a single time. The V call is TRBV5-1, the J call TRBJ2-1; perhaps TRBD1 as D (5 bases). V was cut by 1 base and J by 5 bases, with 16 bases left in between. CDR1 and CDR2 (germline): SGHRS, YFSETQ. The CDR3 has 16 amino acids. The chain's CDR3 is CASSLLGAGLHNEQFF. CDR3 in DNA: TGCGCCAGCAGCTTGTTAGGGGCAGGGCTCCACAATGAGCAGTTCTTC.

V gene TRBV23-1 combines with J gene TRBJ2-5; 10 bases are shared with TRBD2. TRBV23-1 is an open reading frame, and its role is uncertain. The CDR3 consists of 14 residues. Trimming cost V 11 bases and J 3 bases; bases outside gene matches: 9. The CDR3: CAERLAGAKETQYF. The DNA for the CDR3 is TGCGCCGAAAGGCTAGCGGGAGCCAAAGAGACCCAGTACTTC.

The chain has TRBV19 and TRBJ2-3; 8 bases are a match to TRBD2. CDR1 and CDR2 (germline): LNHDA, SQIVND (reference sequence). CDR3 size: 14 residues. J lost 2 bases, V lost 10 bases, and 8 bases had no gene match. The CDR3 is CATRLAQHTDTQYF. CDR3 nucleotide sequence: TGTGCCACCCGACTAGCGCAACACACAGATACGCAGTATTTT.

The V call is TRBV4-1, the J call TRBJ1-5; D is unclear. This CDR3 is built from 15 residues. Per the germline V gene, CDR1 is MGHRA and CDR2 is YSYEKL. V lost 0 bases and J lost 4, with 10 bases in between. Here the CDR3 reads CASSQEAVRNQPQHF. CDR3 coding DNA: TGCGCCAGCAGCCAAGAAGCCGTGAGGAATCAGCCCCAGCATTTT.